This TCR beta chain was captured by sequencing in a study of T cells in localized non-small cell lung cancer. Findings and caveats of the study: A median of approximately 50 clones ranked among the top 100 in tumor appeared in adjacent lung. Higher T cell density in the blood was associated with longer overall survival, whereas higher adjacent-lung clonality associated with shorter survival. Highest T cell clonality was seen in uninvolved adjacent lung, surpassing that measured in tumor. Sequencing was restricted to one tumor region; therefore, heterogeneity remains possible.

Trimming took 4 bases from V and 1 from J, leaving 7 bases between them. This CDR3 is built from 13 residues. As for this clone: Its antigen is not known.

Only in-frame clones appear in the TCRdb table, and some are missing; sequencing was by immunoSEQ multiplex PCR. The repertoire includes about 3,000 clones, around a fifth of them detected once, and around 6% sits in the top ten. This receptor was obtained from a man aged 18 to 50 with stage II lung adenocarcinoma. The sequenced sample was lung tumor tissue, obtained before any cancer treatment. This chain joins TRBV7-1 and TRBJ1-1; D is ambiguous. TRBV7-1 is given ORF status, its function remaining uncertain. The CDR3 bases are TGTGCCAGCAGCTTAGAGACGAACACTGAAGCTTTCTTT. Its translation: CASSLETNTEAFF.